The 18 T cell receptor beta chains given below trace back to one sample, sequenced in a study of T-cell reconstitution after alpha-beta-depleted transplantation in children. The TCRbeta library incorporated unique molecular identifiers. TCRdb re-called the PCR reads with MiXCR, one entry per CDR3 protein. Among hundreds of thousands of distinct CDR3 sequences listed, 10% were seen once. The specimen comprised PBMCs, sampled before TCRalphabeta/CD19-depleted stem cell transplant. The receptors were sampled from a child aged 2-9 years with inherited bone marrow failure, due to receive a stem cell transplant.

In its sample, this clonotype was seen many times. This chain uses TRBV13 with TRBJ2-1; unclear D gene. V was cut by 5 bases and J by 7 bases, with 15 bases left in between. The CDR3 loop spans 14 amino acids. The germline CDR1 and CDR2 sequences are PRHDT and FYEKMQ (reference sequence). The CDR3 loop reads CASSLIGDWNEQFF. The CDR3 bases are TGTGCCAGCAGCCTCATAGGAGACTGGAATGAGCAGTTCTTC.

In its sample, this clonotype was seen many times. As DNA, the CDR3 is TGTGCCAGCAGCTCCTTTAGCGAAAATGAGCAGTTCTTC. It encodes CASSSFSENEQFF. The chain is built from TRBV7-9 and TRBJ2-1; D is possibly TRBD2 (5 bases). The CDR3 is 13 amino acids. V was shortened by 4 bases and J by 7 bases, with 11 bases between the two germline ends. The germline CDR1 and CDR2 sequences are SEHNR and FQNEAQ (reference sequence).

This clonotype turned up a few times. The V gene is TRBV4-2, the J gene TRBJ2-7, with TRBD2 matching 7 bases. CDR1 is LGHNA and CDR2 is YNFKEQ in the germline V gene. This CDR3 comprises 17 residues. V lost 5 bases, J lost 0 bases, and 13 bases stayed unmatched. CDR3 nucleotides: TGTGCCAGCAGCTTTCCTATAAGCTCTAGCGGCTCCTACGAGCAGTACTTC. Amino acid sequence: CASSFPISSSGSYEQYF.

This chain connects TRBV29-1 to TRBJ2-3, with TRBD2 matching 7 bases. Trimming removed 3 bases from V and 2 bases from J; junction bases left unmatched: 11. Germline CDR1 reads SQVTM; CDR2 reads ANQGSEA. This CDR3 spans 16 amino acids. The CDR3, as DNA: TGCAGCGTTGAGGGCCTGGCTAGCGGACTCACAGATACGCAGTATTTT. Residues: CSVEGLASGLTDTQYF.

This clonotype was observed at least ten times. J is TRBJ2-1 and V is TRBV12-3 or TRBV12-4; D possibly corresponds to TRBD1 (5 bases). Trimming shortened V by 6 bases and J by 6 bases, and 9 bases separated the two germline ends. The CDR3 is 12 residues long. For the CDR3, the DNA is TGTGCCAGCAGAGCAGGGTTCAATGAGCAGTTCTTC. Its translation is CASRAGFNEQFF.

In DNA form, the CDR3 reads TGTGCCAGCAGCTTTGGGGCTAGTTCTAGCACAGATACGCAGTATTTT. Amino acids: CASSFGASSSTDTQYF. The chain employs TRBV13 and TRBJ2-3; D is possibly TRBD1 (5 bases). The CDR3 has 16 amino acids. V lost 3 bases to trimming and J lost 0 bases, with 13 bases between them. The germline gives CDR1 PRHDT, CDR2 FYEKMQ (reference sequence).

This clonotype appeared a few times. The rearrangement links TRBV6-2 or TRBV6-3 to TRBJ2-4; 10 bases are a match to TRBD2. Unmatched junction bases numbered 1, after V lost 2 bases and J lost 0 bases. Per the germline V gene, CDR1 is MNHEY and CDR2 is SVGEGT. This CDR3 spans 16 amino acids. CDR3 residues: CASSYLAGVAKNIQYF. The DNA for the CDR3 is TGTGCCAGCAGTTACCTAGCGGGAGTAGCCAAAAACATTCAGTACTTC.

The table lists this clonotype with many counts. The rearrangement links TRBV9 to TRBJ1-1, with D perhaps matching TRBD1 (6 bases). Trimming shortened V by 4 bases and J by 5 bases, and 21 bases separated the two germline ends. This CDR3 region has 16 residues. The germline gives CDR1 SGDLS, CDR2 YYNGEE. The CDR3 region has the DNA TGTGCCAGCAGCCCCAATCCGGGGTGGGGGGCGACTGAAGCTTTCTTT. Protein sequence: CASSPNPGWGATEAFF.

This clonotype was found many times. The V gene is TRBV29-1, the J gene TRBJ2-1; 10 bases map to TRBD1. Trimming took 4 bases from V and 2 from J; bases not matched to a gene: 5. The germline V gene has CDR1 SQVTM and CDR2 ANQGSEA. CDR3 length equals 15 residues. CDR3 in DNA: TGCAGCGTTGGAGCCGGGACAGGGGCCTACAATGAGCAGTTCTTC. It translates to CSVGAGTGAYNEQFF.

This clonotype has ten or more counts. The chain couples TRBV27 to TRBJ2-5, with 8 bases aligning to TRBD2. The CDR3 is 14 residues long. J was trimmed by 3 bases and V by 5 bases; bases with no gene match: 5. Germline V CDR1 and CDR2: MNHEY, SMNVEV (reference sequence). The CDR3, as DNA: TGTGCCAGCAGTCCCCTCGGGGGGGAAGAGACCCAGTACTTC. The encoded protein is CASSPLGGEETQYF.

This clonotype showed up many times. The CDR3 DNA sequence: TGCGCCAGCAGCTTGGCGGTGATGGACGGGAACAATGAAAAACTGTTTTTT. It codes for CASSLAVMDGNNEKLFF. The genes are TRBV5-1 and TRBJ1-4; D remains unclear. The V end was cut by 0 bases, the J end by 5 bases, with 17 bases between. Germline V gene sequence: CDR1 SGHRS, CDR2 YFSETQ. The CDR3 sequence is 17 residues long.

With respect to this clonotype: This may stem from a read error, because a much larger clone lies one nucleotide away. The CDR3 DNA reads TGTGCCAGCAGCGTCGGGATCGAACCCTCCTACGAGCAGTACTTC. Translation gives CASSVGIEPSYEQYF. The chain joins TRBV9 to TRBJ2-7, with D tentatively TRBD2 (5 bases). From germline, CDR1 is SGDLS and CDR2 YYNGEE. V dropped 2 bases and J dropped 0 bases, with 12 bases sitting between them. The CDR3 totals 15 residues.

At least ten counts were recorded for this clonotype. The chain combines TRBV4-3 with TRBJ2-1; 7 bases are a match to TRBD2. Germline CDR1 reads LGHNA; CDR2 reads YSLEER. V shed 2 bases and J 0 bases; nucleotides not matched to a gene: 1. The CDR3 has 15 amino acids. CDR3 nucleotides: TGCGCCAGCAGCCAACTAGCGGTCTCCTACAATGAGCAGTTCTTC. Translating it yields CASSQLAVSYNEQFF.

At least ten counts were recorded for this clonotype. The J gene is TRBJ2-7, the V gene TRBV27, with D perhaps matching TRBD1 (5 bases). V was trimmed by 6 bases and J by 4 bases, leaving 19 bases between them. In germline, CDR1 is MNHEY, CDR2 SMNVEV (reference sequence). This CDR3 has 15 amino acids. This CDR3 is CASSQAGHAPYEQYF. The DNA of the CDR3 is TGTGCCAGCAGCCAAGCAGGGCATGCCCCATACGAGCAGTACTTC.

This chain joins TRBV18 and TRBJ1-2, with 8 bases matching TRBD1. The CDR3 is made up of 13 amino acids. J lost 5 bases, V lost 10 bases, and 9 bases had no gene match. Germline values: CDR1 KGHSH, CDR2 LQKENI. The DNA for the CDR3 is TGTGCCATCCCCCGGACAGGGACGTATGGCTACACCTTC. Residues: CAIPRTGTYGYTF.

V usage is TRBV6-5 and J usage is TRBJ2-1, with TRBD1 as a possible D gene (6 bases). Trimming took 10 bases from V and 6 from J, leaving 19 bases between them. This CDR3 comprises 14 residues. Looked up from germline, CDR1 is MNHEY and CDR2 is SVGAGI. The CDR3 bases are TGTGCCACCTCACCGGGGACACCCAGCAATGAGCAGTTCTTC. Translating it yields CATSPGTPSNEQFF.

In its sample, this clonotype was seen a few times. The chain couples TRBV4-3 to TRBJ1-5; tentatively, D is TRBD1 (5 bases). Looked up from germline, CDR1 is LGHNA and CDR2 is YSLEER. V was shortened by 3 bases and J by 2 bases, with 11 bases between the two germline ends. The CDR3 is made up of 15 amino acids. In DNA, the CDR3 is TGCGCCAGCAGCCAGGACACGGGGGGCAATCAGCCCCAGCATTTT. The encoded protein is CASSQDTGGNQPQHF.

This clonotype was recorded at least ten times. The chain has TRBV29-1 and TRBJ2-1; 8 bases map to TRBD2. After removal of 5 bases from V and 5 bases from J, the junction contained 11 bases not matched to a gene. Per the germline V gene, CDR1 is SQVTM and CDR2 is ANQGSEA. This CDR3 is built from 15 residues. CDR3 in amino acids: CSVQSGPGGNNEQFF. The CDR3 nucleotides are TGCAGCGTTCAAAGCGGGCCGGGAGGGAACAATGAGCAGTTCTTC.